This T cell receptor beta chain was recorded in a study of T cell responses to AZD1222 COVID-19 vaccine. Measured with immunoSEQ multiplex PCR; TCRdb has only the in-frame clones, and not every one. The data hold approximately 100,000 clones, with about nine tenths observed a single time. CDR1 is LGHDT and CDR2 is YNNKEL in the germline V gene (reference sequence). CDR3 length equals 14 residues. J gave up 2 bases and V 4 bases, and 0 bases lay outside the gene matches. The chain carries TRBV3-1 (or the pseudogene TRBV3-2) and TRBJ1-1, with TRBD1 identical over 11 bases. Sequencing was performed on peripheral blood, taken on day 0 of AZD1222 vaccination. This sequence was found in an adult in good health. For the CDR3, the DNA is TGTGCCAGCAGCCGGACAGGGGGCAACACTGAAGCTTTCTTT. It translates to CASSRTGGNTEAFF.